A single sample is the source of the 30 T cell receptor beta chains below, sequenced in a study of T cell repertoires in cytomegalovirus infection. These receptors have no identified antigens. TCRdb analysed the reads with MiXCR anew, one entry per CDR3 protein. Found here are 650,000 to 900,000 distinct CDR3 sequences, 30% to 35% of them singletons; the top ten hold 9.5% to 15%. The source material was cultured CD8+ T cells from PBMCs, sampled from culture after CMV antigen stimulation. All receptors come from a human donor in good health (CMV status not recorded). Some clones in this sample may be carry-over from other donors' samples.

A note on this clonotype: A much larger clone lies one base from this, so it may be a read error. The genes are TRBV7-8 and TRBJ2-3, with D unresolved. Germline V gives CDR1 SGHVS, CDR2 FQNEAQ. This CDR3 region has 12 residues. Written as DNA, the CDR3 is TGTGCCAGCAGCGGCCGAACAGATACGCTGTATTTT. Its protein is CASSGRTDTLYF. The full variable domain, in which reference TRBV7-8 and TRBJ2-3 provide the parts outside the CDR3, is GAGVSQSPRYKVAKRGQDVALRCDPISGHVSLFWYQQALGQGPEFLTYFQNEAQLDKSGLPSDRFFAERPEGSVSTLKIQRTQQEDSAVYLCASSGRTDTLYFGPGTRLTVL.

This clonotype was detected once. A read error may explain this, as a much larger clone is one base away. The DNA for the CDR3 is TGTGCCAGCAGCTTAGGAGTGGTAGATACGCAGTATTTT. This encodes CASSLGVVDTQYF. The rearrangement uses TRBV7-6 and TRBJ2-3; no reliable D call. V was clipped by 1 base and J by 5 bases, with 7 bases between them. The CDR3 totals 13 residues. The germline V gene has CDR1 SGHVS and CDR2 FNYEAQ. Combining the CDR3 with reference TRBV7-6 and TRBJ2-3 gives the whole variable domain GAGVSQSPRYKVTKRGQDVALRCDPISGHVSLYWYRQALGQGPEFLTYFNYEAQQDKSGLPNDRFSAERPEGSISTLTIQRTEQRDSAMYRCASSLGVVDTQYFGPGTRLTVL.

This chain connects TRBV5-4 to TRBJ1-2, with D perhaps matching TRBD1 (5 bases). Trimming took off 3 bases at V and 8 bases at J, with 11 bases between the two ends. Germline assignment: CDR1 SGHNT and CDR2 YYREEE (reference sequence). The CDR3 has 12 residues. The CDR3 region is CASSSGLSGYTF. DNA of the CDR3: TGTGCCAGCAGCTCAGGGTTGAGCGGCTACACCTTC.

This clonotype showed up just once. The chain combines TRBV6-1 with TRBJ1-3, with 7 bases identical to TRBD1. With 6 bases clipped from V and 7 bases from J, the junction kept 15 bases outside the gene matches. Per the germline V gene, CDR1 is MNHNS and CDR2 is SASEGT. The CDR3 is 16 residues long. CDR3 nucleotide sequence: TGTGCCAGCAGCCCTGACAGGGACAGTGGTGGGAACACCATATATTTT. It codes for CASSPDRDSGGNTIYF.

The genes are TRBV24-1 and TRBJ1-5, with TRBD1 as a possible D gene (6 bases). Trimming pared 9 bases from V and 4 bases from J, leaving 15 bases between. CDR1 and CDR2 from the germline V gene are KGHDR and SFDVKD. The CDR3 consists of 14 residues. The CDR3 bases are TGTGCCACCCAAATGGGGGCAGGGAATCAGCCCCAGCATTTT. Amino acids: CATQMGAGNQPQHF.

The J gene is TRBJ1-1, the V gene TRBV12-3 or TRBV12-4; a weak D match, TRBD1 (6 bases). The CDR3 consists of 11 residues. V lost 7 bases and J lost 9, with 12 bases in between. The CDR3 region has the DNA TGTGCCAGCACCCGACAGGTGAAAGCTTTCTTT. Residues: CASTRQVKAFF.

This CDR3 is CASIFRGPWNNEQFF. CDR3 bases: TGTGCCAGCATTTTCAGGGGGCCATGGAACAATGAGCAGTTCTTC. This chain uses TRBV5-5 with TRBJ2-1, with TRBD1 identical over 8 bases. Looked up from germline, CDR1 is SGHKS and CDR2 is YYEKEE (reference sequence). The CDR3 contains 15 residues. Losses at the gene ends were 6 bases for V and 5 bases for J; bases not matched to a gene: 10. The whole variable domain, filled in from reference TRBV5-5 and TRBJ2-1, reads DAGVTQSPTHLIKTRGQQVTLRCSPISGHKSVSWYQQVLGQGPQFIFQYYEKEERGRGNFPDRFSARQFPNYSSELNVNALLLGDSALYLCASIFRGPWNNEQFFGPGTRLTVL.

The V call is TRBV4-2, the J call TRBJ2-1, with 11 bases fitting TRBD2. There are 21 residues in the CDR3. With 3 bases clipped from V and 8 bases from J, the junction kept 24 bases outside the gene matches. In germline, CDR1 is LGHNA, CDR2 YNFKEQ. CDR3 in DNA: TGTGCCAGCAGCCACCCTGGCCCCCAGACTAGCGGGGCTACACGGAGTGATGAGCAGTTCTTC. This translates into CASSHPGPQTSGATRSDEQFF.

This clonotype was seen a few times. This sequence joins TRBV20-1 and TRBJ2-1; D uncertain. This CDR3 has 14 amino acids. The germline CDR1 and CDR2 sequences are DFQATT and SNEGSKA (reference sequence). Deletions cut 4 bases from V and 1 base from J, with 11 bases between. The CDR3 loop reads CSAMFLGSYNEQFF. The CDR3 region has the DNA TGCAGTGCTATGTTCCTCGGGTCCTACAATGAGCAGTTCTTC.

The rearrangement links TRBV24-1 to TRBJ2-1; D gene uncertain. This CDR3 region has 13 residues. Germline values: CDR1 KGHDR, CDR2 SFDVKD. Trimming cost V 1 base and J 9 bases, with 9 bases left between them. DNA of the CDR3: TGTGCCACCAGTGATTTCGTAGTCCGTGAGCAGTTCTTC. Its protein is CATSDFVVREQFF.

The chain joins TRBV7-9 to TRBJ2-1; TRBD2 matches 14 bases. Per the germline V gene, CDR1 is SEHNR and CDR2 is FQNEAQ (reference sequence). Trimming removed 5 bases from V and 5 bases from J; junction bases left unmatched: 5. This CDR3 is 16 amino acids long. CDR3 bases: TGTGCCAGCAGCCTGACTAGCGGGAGGGCCAACAATGAGCAGTTCTTC. As protein: CASSLTSGRANNEQFF.

The gene calls are TRBV19 and TRBJ2-1; the D gene is possibly TRBD1 (6 bases). CDR3 length: 14 residues. The germline V gene has CDR1 LNHDA and CDR2 SQIVND (reference sequence). V dropped 10 bases and J dropped 3 bases, with 16 bases sitting between them. CDR3 sequence: CATLPGQNYNEQFF. CDR3 coding DNA: TGTGCCACCTTACCGGGACAAAACTACAATGAGCAGTTCTTC.

In the case of this clonotype: Its ends do not fully match the called genes, so a read error is possible. The J gene is TRBJ1-1, the V gene TRBV7-9, with 8 bases aligning to TRBD1. Germline values: CDR1 SEHNR, CDR2 FQNEAQ (reference sequence). The CDR3 length is 16 residues. The CDR3 nucleotides are TGTGCCAACAGCCACTATCGAGGACAGGGTAATACTGAAGCTTTCTTT. Its translation is CANSHYRGQGNTEAFF.

The CDR3 region is CASSLGSGQVNEQYF. The CDR3 DNA sequence: TGTGCCAGCAGCTTGGGGTCGGGACAGGTAAACGAGCAGTACTTC. This chain connects TRBV5-5 to TRBJ2-7; 8 bases line up with TRBD1. The CDR3 extends over 15 amino acids. Unmatched junction bases numbered 7, after V lost 0 bases and J lost 5 bases. The germline gives CDR1 SGHKS, CDR2 YYEKEE (reference sequence).

This clonotype was counted only a few times. This chain links TRBV7-9 with TRBJ2-3, with D unclear. Between the trimmed V and J ends, which lost 3 bases and 2 bases, there was a span of 12 bases. There are 15 residues in the CDR3. Per germline, CDR1 SEHNR and CDR2 FQNEAQ (reference sequence). This CDR3 reads CASSFLGRNTDTQYF. CDR3 nucleotides: TGTGCCAGCAGCTTTCTAGGCAGAAACACAGATACGCAGTATTTT.

The rearrangement links TRBV6-5 to TRBJ2-7; D assignment may be TRBD1 or TRBD2 (6 bases each). Trimming removed 2 bases at V and 5 bases at J, with 16 bases between. The CDR3 spans 15 residues. The germline V gene encodes CDR1 MNHEY and CDR2 SVGAGI. In nucleotides, the CDR3 is TGTGCCAGCAGTTACGACGCGGGGACAAGGAACGAGCAGTACTTC. Encoded protein: CASSYDAGTRNEQYF.

The table lists this clonotype with a few counts. This chain joins TRBV20-1 and TRBJ1-6; possibly TRBD1 for D (5 bases). Between the trimmed V and J ends, which lost 1 base and 7 bases, there was a span of 17 bases. Germline CDR1 and CDR2: DFQATT and SNEGSKA (reference sequence). The CDR3 runs 16 residues. CDR3 sequence (DNA): TGCAGTGCTAGAGTCAGCGGGGCACGAAAGAATTCACCCCTCCACTTT. It yields the protein CSARVSGARKNSPLHF.

The chain couples TRBV29-1 to TRBJ2-5; D is uncertain. V was clipped by 7 bases and J by 3 bases, with 9 bases between them. Germline V gives CDR1 SQVTM, CDR2 ANQGSEA. CDR3 size: 11 residues. CDR3 protein: CSGCTEETQYF. In DNA, the CDR3 is TGCAGCGGTTGCACAGAAGAGACCCAGTACTTC.

In the case of this clonotype: One junction end disagrees with the germline gene, perhaps due to a read error. The chain couples TRBV4-1 to TRBJ1-5, with D unresolved. The germline V gene encodes CDR1 MGHRA and CDR2 YSYEKL. The CDR3 is 13 residues long. CDR3 amino acids: CTSSQAGGQPQHF. CDR3 bases: TGCACCAGCAGCCAAGCGGGAGGTCAGCCCCAGCATTTT.

This chain connects TRBV19 to TRBJ2-3; unclear D gene. The CDR3 contains 15 residues. With 5 bases removed from V and 2 bases from J, the gap between germline ends came to 14 bases. The germline V gene encodes CDR1 LNHDA and CDR2 SQIVND (reference sequence). As DNA, the CDR3 is TGTGCCAGTAGTTTCCGGGTAGGTGCCACAGATACGCAGTATTTT. Translating it yields CASSFRVGATDTQYF.

The gene calls are TRBV10-3 and TRBJ2-2; 8 bases are shared with TRBD1. CDR3 length equals 15 residues. Trimming at V came to 2 bases and at J to 4 bases, leaving 3 bases not matched to a gene. CDR1 and CDR2 (germline): ENHRY, SYGVKD. CDR3 in amino acids: CAISEGDRSTGELFF. For the CDR3, the DNA is TGTGCCATCAGTGAGGGGGACAGGAGCACCGGGGAGCTGTTTTTT.

This clonotype came up a few times. CDR3 sequence: CASSLMFPTGGNRNEQFF. The CDR3 DNA reads as TGTGCCAGCAGTTTAATGTTCCCGACAGGGGGCAATAGGAATGAGCAGTTCTTC. The chain couples TRBV27 to TRBJ2-1; 10 bases match TRBD1. CDR1 is MNHEY, CDR2 SMNVEV, per germline (reference sequence). The J segment lost 7 bases and the V segment lost 2 bases, leaving 14 bases of the junction unmatched. This CDR3 comprises 18 residues.

In its sample, this clonotype was seen a few times. V usage is TRBV9 and J usage is TRBJ2-1; tentatively, D is TRBD2 (7 bases). Trimming pared 0 bases from V and 4 bases from J, leaving 14 bases between. Germline lookup yields CDR1 SGDLS and CDR2 YYNGEE. The CDR3 is 16 amino acids. The CDR3 coding sequence is TGTGCCAGCAGCGTAGAAAGGGGAGGGGGATACAATGAGCAGTTCTTC. Encoded protein: CASSVERGGGYNEQFF.

V and J are TRBV7-8 and TRBJ1-1, with a weak D call TRBD1 (6 bases). Per germline, CDR1 SGHVS and CDR2 FQNEAQ. V was pared by 6 bases and J by 1 base, with 15 bases between. CDR3 size: 15 residues. The CDR3 DNA reads as TGTGCCAGCAGATACTCCGGGACATCGAACACTGAAGCTTTCTTT. Its translation: CASRYSGTSNTEAFF.

This clonotype was seen only a few times. The chain combines TRBV7-6 with TRBJ2-1, with 12 bases lining up with TRBD1. Germline loops: CDR1 SGHVS, CDR2 FNYEAQ. The CDR3 covers 15 residues. Trimming took 5 bases from V and 8 from J; bases not matched to a gene: 7. The CDR3 protein is CASSQRDRGLDEQFF. CDR3 coding DNA: TGTGCCAGCAGCCAAAGGGACAGGGGGCTCGATGAGCAGTTCTTC.

The rearrangement links TRBV2 to TRBJ2-1, with TRBD1 matching over 10 bases. The J segment lost 8 bases and the V segment lost 1 base, leaving 8 bases of the junction unmatched. Looked up from germline, CDR1 is SNHLY and CDR2 is FYNNEI. CDR3 length: 16 residues. The CDR3 DNA reads TGTGCCAGCAGTGAAGAAGGACAGGGGGTTGTCGATGAGCAGTTCTTC. Residues: CASSEEGQGVVDEQFF.

The chain joins TRBV7-8 to TRBJ2-7; tentatively, D is TRBD2 (5 bases). Trimming stripped 6 bases from V and 4 bases from J, with 19 bases between. The germline V gene has CDR1 SGHVS and CDR2 FQNEAQ. This CDR3 is built from 15 residues. CDR3 protein: CASRPTPADLYEQYF. CDR3 coding DNA: TGTGCCAGCAGACCAACCCCCGCGGACTTGTACGAGCAGTACTTC.

This clonotype was found many times. The chain recombines TRBV12-3 or TRBV12-4 with TRBJ2-4; TRBD2 agrees at 8 bases. The CDR3 is 13 amino acids. V trimming: 11 bases; J trimming: 0 bases; junction bases outside the gene matches: 3. DNA for the CDR3: TGTGCCGCTGCGGGGGGAGCCAAAAACATTCAGTACTTC. Protein sequence: CAAAGGAKNIQYF.

V gene TRBV5-5 combines with J gene TRBJ1-2, with a weak D call TRBD1 (5 bases). The CDR3 sequence is 13 residues long. Germline V gene sequence: CDR1 SGHKS, CDR2 YYEKEE (reference sequence). The V end lost 3 bases, the J end lost 2 bases, and 8 bases lay between the germline ends. In DNA, the CDR3 is TGTGCCAGCAGCTCCGAGGGGAACTATGGCTACACCTTC. Translation gives CASSSEGNYGYTF.

This chain links TRBV19 with TRBJ1-2; no clear D gene. Germline loops: CDR1 LNHDA, CDR2 SQIVND (reference sequence). The CDR3 runs 14 residues. Trimming pared 7 bases from V and 0 bases from J, leaving 12 bases between. Here the CDR3 reads CASKPKGANYGYTF. The CDR3 bases are TGTGCCAGTAAGCCGAAGGGAGCTAACTATGGCTACACCTTC.